Reported below is one TCR beta chain. Its specificity is unknown. Template for every sorted-subset replicate PCR totaled about 0.2 ug DNA, some 30,000 T cell genomes. Profiling relied on immunoSEQ multiplex PCR, and the TCRdb table lists in-frame clones only, not all of them. Among about 1 million clones listed, approximately 76% were seen once. The data derive from a study of shared clonotypes between healthy human individuals. Study at large: CD4 naive and CD4 memory each took three plates per donor, while CD8 naive took two and CD8 memory one.

V lost 2 bases and J lost 4, with 8 bases in between. This CDR3 has 13 amino acids. The germline CDR1 and CDR2 sequences are SGHRS and YFSETQ. Study observations and caveats: Memory subsets generally showed lower estimated richness than naive subsets.

The TCR comes from a man between 18 and 29 years old in good health. The specimen sequenced was memory CD4+ T cells sorted from blood. Subset indicated: CD45RA-negative fraction. The rearrangement uses TRBV5-1 and TRBJ2-3; a weak D match, TRBD1 (6 bases). This CDR3 is CASSLQGPDTQYF. The CDR3 DNA is TGCGCCAGCAGCTTACAGGGCCCAGATACGCAGTATTTT. Variable domain in full (rest from reference TRBV5-1 and TRBJ2-3): KAGVTQTPRYLIKTRGQQVTLSCSPISGHRSVSWYQQTPGQGLQFLFEYFSETQRNKGNFPGRFSGRQFSNSRSEMNVSTLELGDSALYLCASSLQGPDTQYFGPGTRLTVL.